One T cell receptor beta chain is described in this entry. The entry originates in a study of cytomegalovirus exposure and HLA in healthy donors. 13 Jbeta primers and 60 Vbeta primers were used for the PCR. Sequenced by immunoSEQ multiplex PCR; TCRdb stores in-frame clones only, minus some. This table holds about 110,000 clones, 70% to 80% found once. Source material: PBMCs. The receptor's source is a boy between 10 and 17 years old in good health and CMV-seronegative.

CDR3 sequence: CASNLLAGEGNEQFF. DNA for the CDR3: TGTGCCAGCAACCTTCTAGCGGGAGAGGGCAATGAGCAGTTCTTC. The J gene is TRBJ2-1, the V gene TRBV6-1, with TRBD2 matching 10 bases. From germline, CDR1 is MNHNS and CDR2 SASEGT. The CDR3 length is 15 residues. With 7 bases clipped from V and 6 bases from J, the junction kept 9 bases outside the gene matches.